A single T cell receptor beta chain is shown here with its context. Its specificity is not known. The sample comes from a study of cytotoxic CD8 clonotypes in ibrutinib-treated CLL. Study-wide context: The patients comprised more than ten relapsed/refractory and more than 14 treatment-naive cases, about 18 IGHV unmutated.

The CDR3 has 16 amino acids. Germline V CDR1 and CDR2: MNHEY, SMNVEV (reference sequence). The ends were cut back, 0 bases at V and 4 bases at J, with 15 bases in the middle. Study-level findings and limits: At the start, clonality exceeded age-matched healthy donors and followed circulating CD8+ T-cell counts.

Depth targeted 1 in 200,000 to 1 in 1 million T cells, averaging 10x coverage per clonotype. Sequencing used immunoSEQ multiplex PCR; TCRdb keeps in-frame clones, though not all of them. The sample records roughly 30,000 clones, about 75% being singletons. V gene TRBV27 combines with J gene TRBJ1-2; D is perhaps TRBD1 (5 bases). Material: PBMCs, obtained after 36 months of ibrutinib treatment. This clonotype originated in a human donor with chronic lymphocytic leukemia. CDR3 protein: CASSLSGTPGSYGYTF. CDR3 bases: TGTGCCAGCAGTTTATCGGGGACTCCCGGAAGCTATGGCTACACCTTC.